The 26 T cell receptor beta chains listed next were all sequenced from one sample in a study of T cell changes during pregnancy in multiple sclerosis. Some clones are missing from TCRdb's copy, which holds only in-frame ones; the method was immunoSEQ multiplex PCR. The data contain tens of thousands of clones, approximately 91% of them singletons. The sample was CD4+ T cells from peripheral blood mononuclear cells, taken in the third trimester of pregnancy. The receptors shown here come from a female donor with multiple sclerosis, enrolled in a pregnancy study.

This chain links TRBV10-2 with TRBJ2-5; 13 nucleotides align to TRBD2. Germline CDR1 is WSHSY and CDR2 is SAAADI. V shed 8 bases, J shed 4 bases, and the junction held 7 bases outside the gene matches. The CDR3 runs to 15 residues. The DNA for the CDR3 is TGCGCCAGCCGCGGACTAGCGGGAGTTGGAGAGACCCAGTACTTC. As protein: CASRGLAGVGETQYF.

The chain employs TRBV29-1 and TRBJ2-6; TRBD1 matches at 11 bases. CDR1 and CDR2 from the germline V gene are SQVTM and ANQGSEA. The V and J ends lost 6 bases and 2 bases, in that order; junction bases with no gene match: 3. This CDR3 comprises 15 residues. DNA for the CDR3: TGCAGCGTCGGACAGGGGGCGACTGGGGCCAACGTCCTGACTTTC. It is translated as CSVGQGATGANVLTF.

As DNA, the CDR3 is TGTGCCAGCAGTTTAAGACCCAGCGGGAGTATTCAGAGCGAGCAGTACTTC. Translation gives CASSLRPSGSIQSEQYF. V gene TRBV27 combines with J gene TRBJ2-7, with 8 bases lining up with TRBD2. Trimming cost V 2 bases and J 6 bases; bases outside gene matches: 15. CDR3 length: 17 residues. The germline V gene encodes CDR1 MNHEY and CDR2 SMNVEV (reference sequence).

The chain combines TRBV14 with TRBJ2-1; 10 bases map to TRBD1. V was clipped by 4 bases and J by 7 bases; unmatched bases: 10. Germline V CDR1 and CDR2: SGHDN, FVKESK. The CDR3 runs 16 residues. The CDR3 sequence: CASSRSPGQGRNEQFF. CDR3 sequence (DNA): TGTGCCAGCAGCCGATCGCCGGGACAGGGGCGTAATGAGCAGTTCTTC.

The V call is TRBV5-8, the J call TRBJ1-2; D unresolved. V was trimmed by 1 base and J by 4 bases, leaving 17 bases between them. The CDR3 is made up of 16 amino acids. Germline values: CDR1 SGHTS, CDR2 YDEGEE. CDR3 coding DNA: TGTGCCAGCAGCTTGTACAATGGGAGGGCCATCTATGGCTACACCTTC. This encodes CASSLYNGRAIYGYTF.

This chain joins TRBV21-1 and TRBJ1-2. TRBV21-1 is recorded as a pseudogene. The CDR3 consists of 13 residues. CDR3 nucleotide sequence: TGTGCCAGCTACCCCAAGGCCCCTAGGGGCTACACCTTC. Translated, it gives CASYPKAPRGYTF.

The chain joins TRBV5-4 to TRBJ2-2, with D maybe TRBD1 (7 bases). CDR1 is SGHNT and CDR2 is YYREEE in the germline V gene (reference sequence). The germline V and J ends were trimmed by 3 bases and 3 bases, with 18 bases remaining between them. The CDR3 spans 17 residues. The DNA for the CDR3 is TGTGCCAGCAGCTCTCAGGACAGGTGGGGGGACACCGGGGAGCTGTTTTTT. This codes for CASSSQDRWGDTGELFF.

The chain joins TRBV9 to TRBJ1-2; maybe TRBD1 (6 bases). Trimming shortened V by 0 bases and J by 7 bases, and 7 bases separated the two germline ends. This CDR3 region has 12 residues. Per germline, CDR1 SGDLS and CDR2 YYNGEE. CDR3 bases: TGTGCCAGCAGCGTAGCCAGGGGTGGCTACACCTTC. This sequence encodes CASSVARGGYTF.

This clone was counted once. The chain is built from TRBV2 and TRBJ2-5, with 10 bases lining up with TRBD2. The CDR3 is 14 residues long. CDR1 and CDR2 (germline): SNHLY, FYNNEI. The junction had 5 bases not matched to a gene; V was cut back by 5 bases and J by 5 bases. The CDR3 loop reads CASSSTSGRETQYF. Written as DNA, the CDR3 is TGTGCCAGCAGTTCGACTAGCGGGCGGGAGACCCAGTACTTC.

The J gene is TRBJ2-5, the V gene TRBV5-1, with 7 bases fitting TRBD2. Matching the DNA end better, TRBJ2-7 makes the J call doubtful. The CDR3 runs 14 residues. Germline lookup yields CDR1 SGHRS and CDR2 YFSETQ. The CDR3 is CASSSGDGSYEQYF. The CDR3 coding sequence is TGCGCCAGCAGCAGCGGGGACGGCTCCTACGAGCAGTACTTC.

This sequence joins TRBV18 and TRBJ1-1, with TRBD1 identical over 7 bases. The CDR3 is 16 amino acids. The ends lost 2 bases at V and 0 bases at J; junction bases unmatched: 6. Germline assignment: CDR1 KGHSH and CDR2 LQKENI. The CDR3 DNA is TGTGCCAGCTCACCAGGGACAGAGCTCATGAACACTGAAGCTTTCTTT. Translation gives CASSPGTELMNTEAFF.

The genes are TRBV18 and TRBJ2-4; 9 bases fit TRBD1. The V and J ends lost 3 bases and 7 bases, in that order; junction bases with no gene match: 7. The CDR3 runs 15 residues. Germline V gene sequence: CDR1 KGHSH, CDR2 LQKENI. The CDR3 bases are TGTGCCAGCTCACCCTACGACAGGGGGAAGAACATTCAGTACTTC. Protein sequence: CASSPYDRGKNIQYF. The variable domain in full, with the rest retrieved from reference TRBV18 and TRBJ2-4, is NAGVMQNPRHLVRRRGQEARLRCSPMKGHSHVYWYRQLPEEGLKFMVYLQKENIIDESGMPKERFSAEFPKEGPSILRIQQVVRGDSAAYFCASSPYDRGKNIQYFGAGTRLSVL.

The chain is built from TRBV30 and TRBJ2-3; TRBD2 matches at 10 bases. The CDR3 has 14 amino acids. The V gene end was trimmed by 7 bases and the J gene end by 0 bases; junction bases not matched to a gene: 4. Per germline, CDR1 GTSNPN and CDR2 SVGIG (reference sequence). Written as DNA, the CDR3 is TGTGCCTCTACACTAGCGGGGAGCACAGATACGCAGTATTTT. As protein: CASTLAGSTDTQYF. The full variable domain, in which reference TRBV30 and TRBJ2-3 provide the parts outside the CDR3, is SQTIHQWPATLVQPVGSPLSLECTVEGTSNPNLYWYRQAAGRGLQLLFYSVGIGQISSEVPQNLSASRPQDRQFILSSKKLLLSDSGFYLCASTLAGSTDTQYFGPGTRLTVL.

The genes are TRBV29-1 and TRBJ2-5; a possible D gene is TRBD1 (6 bases). This CDR3 contains 17 residues. Germline V gives CDR1 SQVTM, CDR2 ANQGSEA. Trimming took 7 bases from V and 5 from J, leaving 29 bases between them. CDR3 region: CSAERLRGPGVRETQYF. Written as DNA, the CDR3 is TGCAGCGCCGAAAGGTTGCGAGGACCAGGGGTAAGGGAGACCCAGTACTTC.

This clone has only a few counts. The chain carries TRBV2 and TRBJ1-1; D uncertain. Germline values: CDR1 SNHLY, CDR2 FYNNEI. V lost 6 bases, J lost 2 bases, and 13 bases lay in between. The length of the CDR3 is 14 residues. The CDR3 region is CASREGHYNTEAFF. The CDR3 coding sequence is TGTGCCAGCAGAGAGGGTCATTATAACACTGAAGCTTTCTTT.

This rearrangement joins TRBV5-1 to TRBJ2-2; D unclear. The CDR3 length is 15 residues. V lost 7 bases, J lost 2 bases, and 15 bases lay in between. Looked up from germline, CDR1 is SGHRS and CDR2 is YFSETQ. The CDR3 DNA sequence: TGCGCCAGCGCAGAGGTAAAGTCAAACACCGGGGAGCTGTTTTTT. It is translated as CASAEVKSNTGELFF.

This chain connects TRBV27 to TRBJ2-7; D is possibly TRBD1 (5 bases). V was shortened by 4 bases and J by 7 bases, with 17 bases between the two germline ends. The CDR3 extends over 14 amino acids. The germline V gene encodes CDR1 MNHEY and CDR2 SMNVEV (reference sequence). CDR3 coding DNA: TGTGCCAGCAGTTCGAGACTCGCCAAGGGGGAGCAGTACTTC. The encoded protein is CASSSRLAKGEQYF.

This clone has more than one count but fewer than ten. V and J are TRBV20-1 and TRBJ2-7, with D maybe TRBD2 (5 bases). V lost 6 bases, J lost 2 bases, and 8 bases lay in between. Germline lookup yields CDR1 DFQATT and CDR2 SNEGSKA (reference sequence). CDR3 size: 11 residues. The CDR3 DNA is TGCAGTGCCGGACTTACCTACGAGCAGTACTTC. Translating gives CSAGLTYEQYF.

The CDR3 region is CASKDGGAYNEQFF. Written as DNA, the CDR3 is TGTGCCAGTAAAGACGGGGGGGCCTACAATGAGCAGTTCTTC. This chain connects TRBV19 to TRBJ2-1, with TRBD2 identical over 8 bases. V gave up 7 bases and J gave up 2 bases; unmatched junction bases: 4. The CDR3 runs to 14 residues. Germline V lookup: CDR1 LNHDA, CDR2 SQIVND (reference sequence).

This clone has only one observation. The genes are TRBV5-1 and TRBJ2-5; TRBD1 agrees at 7 bases. Germline V gene sequence: CDR1 SGHRS, CDR2 YFSETQ. The CDR3 covers 15 residues. V lost 4 bases to trimming and J lost 2 bases; unmatched junction nucleotides: 8. CDR3 loop: CASSAGDRTQETQYF. CDR3 sequence (DNA): TGCGCCAGCAGCGCCGGGGACAGAACACAAGAGACCCAGTACTTC.

The genes are TRBV6-4 and TRBJ2-2; 14 nucleotides match TRBD2. Germline loops: CDR1 MRHNA, CDR2 SNTAGT. V gave up 6 bases and J gave up 5 bases; unmatched junction bases: 2. The length of the CDR3 is 15 residues. The CDR3 region has the DNA TGTGCCAGCAGCCGACTAGCGGGAGGGACCGGGGAGCTGTTTTTT. It translates to CASSRLAGGTGELFF.

The chain employs TRBV6-1 and TRBJ1-1; D is uncertain. The CDR3 totals 15 residues. The germline V gene has CDR1 MNHNS and CDR2 SASEGT. V was trimmed by 6 bases and J by 1 base, leaving 15 bases between them. CDR3 bases: TGTGCCAGCAGCCGGATTCTACAGCCGAACACTGAAGCTTTCTTT. Its protein product is CASSRILQPNTEAFF.

Relative to its sample, this clone is medium-sized. The rearrangement links TRBV6-5 to TRBJ1-1; 8 bases are shared with TRBD1. The length of the CDR3 is 13 residues. V lost 10 bases, J lost 5 bases, and 9 bases stayed unmatched. From germline, CDR1 is MNHEY and CDR2 SVGAGI. The CDR3 protein is CATRQGLETEAFF. CDR3 nucleotides: TGTGCCACCCGACAGGGGTTGGAAACTGAAGCTTTCTTT.

In this sample, this clone turned up once. The genes are TRBV7-2 and TRBJ2-2, with D perhaps matching TRBD1 (5 bases). CDR1 is SGHTA and CDR2 is FQGNSA in the germline V gene. The CDR3 is 17 residues long. V was shortened by 2 bases and J by 2 bases, with 15 bases between the two germline ends. DNA for the CDR3: TGTGCCAGCAGCTTAAAGGGGCTTTTCTCTAACACCGGGGAGCTGTTTTTT. This translates into CASSLKGLFSNTGELFF. Filled out from reference TRBV7-2 and TRBJ2-2, the complete variable domain reads GAGVSQSPSNKVTEKGKDVELRCDPISGHTALYWYRQSLGQGLEFLIYFQGNSAPDKSGLPSDRFSAERTGGSVSTLTIQRTQQEDSAVYLCASSLKGLFSNTGELFFGEGSRLTVL.

The rearrangement uses TRBV4-2 and TRBJ2-7; 7 bases are shared with TRBD2. The CDR3 totals 16 residues. The germline gives CDR1 LGHNA, CDR2 YNFKEQ. Trimming cost V 0 bases and J 5 bases; bases outside gene matches: 10. The CDR3 DNA reads TGTGCCAGCAGCCAAGAGGTGACCTTAGCGGGCCACGAGCAGTACTTC. Protein product: CASSQEVTLAGHEQYF.

This rearrangement joins TRBV18 to TRBJ2-2; 9 nucleotides line up with TRBD1. The CDR3 runs 16 residues. The germline V gene encodes CDR1 KGHSH and CDR2 LQKENI. Unmatched junction bases numbered 5, after V lost 0 bases and J lost 6 bases. This CDR3 reads CASSPPGTGSAGELFF. The CDR3 DNA reads as TGTGCCAGCTCACCACCCGGGACAGGGAGTGCCGGGGAGCTGTTTTTT.